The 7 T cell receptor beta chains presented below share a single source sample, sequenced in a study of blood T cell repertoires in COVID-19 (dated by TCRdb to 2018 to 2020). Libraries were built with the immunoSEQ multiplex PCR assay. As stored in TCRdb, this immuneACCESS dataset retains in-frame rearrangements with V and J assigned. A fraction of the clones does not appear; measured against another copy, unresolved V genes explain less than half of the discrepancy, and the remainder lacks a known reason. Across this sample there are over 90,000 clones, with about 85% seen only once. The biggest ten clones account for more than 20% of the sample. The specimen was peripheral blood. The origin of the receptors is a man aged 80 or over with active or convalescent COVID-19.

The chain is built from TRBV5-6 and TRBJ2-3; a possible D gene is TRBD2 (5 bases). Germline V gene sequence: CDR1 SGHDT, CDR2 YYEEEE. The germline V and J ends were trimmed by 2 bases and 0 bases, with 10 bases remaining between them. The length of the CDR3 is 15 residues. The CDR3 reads CASSFGSGSTDTQYF. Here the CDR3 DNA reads TGTGCCAGCAGCTTTGGGTCGGGAAGCACAGATACGCAGTATTTT.

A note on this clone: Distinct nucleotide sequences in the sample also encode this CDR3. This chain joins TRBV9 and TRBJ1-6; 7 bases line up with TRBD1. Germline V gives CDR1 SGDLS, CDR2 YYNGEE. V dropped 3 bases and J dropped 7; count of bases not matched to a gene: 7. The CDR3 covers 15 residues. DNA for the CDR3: TGTGCCAGCAGCGAAACCGGGACAGAAAATTCACCCCTCCACTTT. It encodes CASSETGTENSPLHF.

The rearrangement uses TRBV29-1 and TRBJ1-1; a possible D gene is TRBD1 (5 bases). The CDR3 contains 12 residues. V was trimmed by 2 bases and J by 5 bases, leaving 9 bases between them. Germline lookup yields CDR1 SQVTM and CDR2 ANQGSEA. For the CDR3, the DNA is TGCAGCGTTGAATCCAGGGCTACTGAAGCTTTCTTT. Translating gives CSVESRATEAFF. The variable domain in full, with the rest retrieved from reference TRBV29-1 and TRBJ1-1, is SAVISQKPSRDICQRGTSLTIQCQVDSQVTMMFWYRQQPGQSLTLIATANQGSEATYESGFVIDKFPISRPNLTFSTLTVSNMSPEDSSIYLCSVESRATEAFFGQGTRLTVV.

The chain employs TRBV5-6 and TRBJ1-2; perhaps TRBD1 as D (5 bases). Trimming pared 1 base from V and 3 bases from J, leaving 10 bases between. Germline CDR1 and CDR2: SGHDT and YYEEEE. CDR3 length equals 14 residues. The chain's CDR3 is CASSLFGHYYGYTF. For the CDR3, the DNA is TGTGCCAGCAGCTTGTTTGGACACTACTATGGCTACACCTTC. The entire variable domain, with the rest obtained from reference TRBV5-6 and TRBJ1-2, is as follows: DAGVTQSPTHLIKTRGQQVTLRCSPKSGHDTVSWYQQALGQGPQFIFQYYEEEERQRGNFPDRFSGHQFPNYSSELNVNALLLGDSALYLCASSLFGHYYGYTFGSGTRLTVV.

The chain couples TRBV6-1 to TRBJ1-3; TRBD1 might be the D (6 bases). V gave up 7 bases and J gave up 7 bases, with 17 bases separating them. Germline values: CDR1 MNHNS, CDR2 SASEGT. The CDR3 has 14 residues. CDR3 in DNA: TGTGCCAGCATCCAAAAGGGGAGGGGGAACACCATATATTTT. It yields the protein CASIQKGRGNTIYF.

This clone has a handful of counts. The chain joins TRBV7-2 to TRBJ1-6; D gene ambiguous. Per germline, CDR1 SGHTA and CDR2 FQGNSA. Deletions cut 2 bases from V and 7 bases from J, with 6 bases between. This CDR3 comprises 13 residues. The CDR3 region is CASSLKENSPLHF. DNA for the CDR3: TGTGCCAGCAGCTTAAAGGAGAATTCACCCCTCCACTTT.

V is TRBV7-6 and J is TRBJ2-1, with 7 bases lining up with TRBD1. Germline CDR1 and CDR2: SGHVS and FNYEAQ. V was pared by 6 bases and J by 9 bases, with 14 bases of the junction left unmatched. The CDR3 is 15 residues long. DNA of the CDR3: TGTGCCAGCAGGGACGGGACAGAGACGTACGGTGAGCAGTTCTTC. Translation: CASRDGTETYGEQFF.